The source of this T cell receptor beta chain is a study of a mutant IDH1 vaccine in newly diagnosed glioma (dated by TCRdb to the early 2020s). Broadly, across the study: Patients received eight vaccinations in weeks 1, 3, 5, 7, 11, 15, 19 and 23, corresponding to visits V03 through V10. Vaccination began 4-6 weeks after radiotherapy alone, or alongside temozolomide cycles in the chemotherapy-containing groups. The approximately 32 treated patients were roughly 60% male and around 40% female, with a mean age of 40.4 years. Prior to enrollment, patients had been given standard therapy consisting of radiotherapy alone, temozolomide alone, or radiochemotherapy with temozolomide, with the combination given to most patients. Peripheral blood samples were drawn at six visits, namely V03 (baseline), V05, V07, V10, V12 and V13. For exploratory analyses, longitudinal TCRB deep sequencing was carried out in about two dozen treated patients wherever samples were available. Findings and caveats that apply to the study as a whole: Availability determined which PBMC samples were chosen for TCRB deep sequencing. Changes in the top peripheral T cell clonotypes picked up by TCRB sequencing did not appear to be linked to pseudoprogression. The authors noted that analyses of patient blood samples could not be reproduced because of sample limitations. Immune responses induced by the vaccine were seen in 90% to 95% of patients across multiple MHC alleles.

For CDR1 and CDR2, the germline V gene (reference sequence) lists LNHDA and SQIVND. The CDR3 numbers 14 residues from cysteine through phenylalanine. Only the CDR3 region is kept as DNA, spanning 42 bases read in frame from base 1. The germline V and J ends show losses of 5 bases and 1 base respectively, and no gene match explains 3 bases of the junction. The library was built by means of the immunoSEQ multiplex PCR assay. The hsTCRB Kit was used according to the manufacturer's protocol to amplify rearranged TCR beta chain sequences. TCRB libraries were sequenced on an Illumina MiSeq. In the paper's pipeline: The kit vendor's proprietary platform handled demultiplexing, trimming and gene mapping. TCRdb mirrors the immuneACCESS table, restricted to in-frame sequences. Some clones are absent from its copies; in checked studies, under half trace to an unresolved V gene, and the reason for the others is unknown. That table furnishes V, J and clone size, whereas the DNA furnished D and trimming. Across this sample there are tens of thousands of clones, with 91% seen only once. In total, the top ten clones hold under 0.6% of the sample.

What the time point label conveys for this sample: week 5, during vaccination. Every vaccine dose consisted of 300 ug of a 20-mer mutant IDH1 peptide in Montanide, administered subcutaneously together with topical imiquimod. Newly diagnosed WHO grade 3 or 4 IDH1-mutant astrocytomas showing loss of nuclear ATRX were present in the donors. The samples were drawn from NOA16, a multicentre, single-arm, open-label phase I trial in Germany that tested a mutant IDH1 peptide vaccine in humans for the first time. Genomic DNA for TCRB sequencing was extracted from EDTA blood using the DNeasy Blood and Tissue Kit. With regard to this clone: The antigen it recognizes is unknown. No base quality information exists; no much larger clone differs at one position.

Sequenced material: PBMCs, taken from a glioma patient whose treatment included an IDH1 peptide vaccine. The V and J segments used are TRBV19 and TRBJ2-5; 8 nucleotides in the junction match TRBD1. This clonotype was sampled from a woman aged 45-65 years with glioma. CDR3 reads: CASSAGTGQETQYF. The sequenced DNA is TGTGCCAGTAGTGCAGGGACAGGCCAAGAGACCCAGTACTTC.